The 14 T cell receptor beta chains below were found in one sample sequenced in a study of post-analysis software for immune sequencing data. Findings of the study overall: With TRBV5-6, TRBV5-1 and TRBV20-1 included, about five TRBV segments were more frequent in patients than in controls.

Each TCR beta cDNA library carried unique molecular identifiers. MiXCR was run by TCRdb on the PCR reads, yielding one entry per CDR3 protein. The sample yields hundreds of thousands of distinct CDR3 sequences, about 32% seen once. These TCRs' antigens remain unknown. Sequencing was done on a sample of blood. The receptors derive from a girl aged 5-17 years with multiple sclerosis.

The CDR3 region is CASSSYLDTQYF. The CDR3 DNA sequence: TGTGCCAGCAGCTCATACCTGGATACCCAGTACTTC. The chain carries TRBV11-2 and TRBJ2-5; D remains unclear. Deletions cut 4 bases from V and 8 bases from J, with 11 bases between. Germline V gene lookup returns CDR1 SGHAT and CDR2 FQNNGV. This CDR3 is 12 amino acids long. The variable domain in full, with the rest retrieved from reference TRBV11-2 and TRBJ2-5, is EAGVAQSPRYKIIEKRQSVAFWCNPISGHATLYWYQQILGQGPKLLIQFQNNGVVDDSQLPKDRFSAERLKGVDSTLKIQPAKLEDSAVYLCASSSYLDTQYFGPGTRLLVL.

As for this clonotype: An end of the junction differs from the germline gene, which may be a read error. J is TRBJ2-3 and V is TRBV20-1; 8 bases match TRBD2. CDR3 size: 17 residues. Germline V gene sequence: CDR1 DFQATT, CDR2 SNEGSKA (reference sequence). This CDR3 is CSARDPAGDTSTDTQYF. For the CDR3, the DNA is TGCAGTGCTAGAGACCCAGCGGGAGATACTAGCACAGACACGCAGTATTTT.

The V and J genes are TRBV4-2 and TRBJ2-1, with TRBD2 as a possible D gene (7 bases). CDR3 length: 14 residues. V was cut by 1 base and J by 7 bases, with 11 bases left in between. Germline CDR1 is LGHNA and CDR2 is YNFKEQ. The DNA for the CDR3 is TGTGCCAGCAGCCAAGTTAGGGGGGGTAATGAGCAGTTCTTC. This sequence encodes CASSQVRGGNEQFF.

The chain recombines TRBV20-1 with TRBJ2-4; 11 nucleotides match TRBD2. The germline CDR1 and CDR2 sequences are DFQATT and SNEGSKA (reference sequence). The CDR3 totals 18 residues. V was pared by 1 base and J by 6 bases, with 14 bases of the junction left unmatched. Written as DNA, the CDR3 is TGCAGTGCTAGAGGTCCCTCTTGGCTAGCGGGAGGAAGAAACATTCAGTACTTC. Protein product: CSARGPSWLAGGRNIQYF.

Only a few counts were recorded for this clonotype. The J gene is TRBJ2-1, the V gene TRBV7-9; D call uncertain. Trimming took 1 base from V and 6 from J, leaving 7 bases between them. CDR3 length: 13 amino acids. CDR1 SEHNR and CDR2 FQNEAQ come from the germline V gene (reference sequence). For the CDR3, the DNA is TGTGCCAGCAGCTTAGTATCCCCCAATGAGCAGTTCTTC. Amino acids: CASSLVSPNEQFF.

This clonotype was observed many times. The chain carries TRBV4-3 and TRBJ2-4; no reliable D call. The CDR3 runs 14 residues. Trimming cost V 5 bases and J 6 bases, with 14 bases left between them. CDR1 and CDR2 (germline): LGHNA, YSLEER. CDR3 protein: CASSELSSGNIQYF. The DNA of the CDR3 is TGCGCCAGCAGCGAGTTATCTTCGGGAAACATTCAGTACTTC.

The CDR3 reads CASSYAGGELFF. CDR3 bases: TGTGCCAGCAGTTACGCGGGCGGGGAGCTGTTTTTT. J is TRBJ2-2 and V is TRBV6-2 or TRBV6-3; D is possibly TRBD2 (5 bases). The germline V gene has CDR1 MNHEY and CDR2 SVGEGT. This CDR3 is 12 amino acids long. V was cut by 2 bases and J by 7 bases, with 5 bases left in between.

V is TRBV28 and J is TRBJ2-7; 10 bases map to TRBD1. Trimming removed 9 bases from V and 6 bases from J; junction bases left unmatched: 11. The germline CDR1 and CDR2 sequences are MDHEN and SYDVKM. CDR3 length: 14 amino acids. The CDR3: CASFPGTGAREQYF. DNA of the CDR3: TGTGCCAGTTTCCCCGGGACAGGGGCGCGCGAGCAGTACTTC.

This clonotype was counted a few times. The rearrangement links TRBV29-1 to TRBJ1-2, with a weak D call TRBD1 (5 bases). The CDR3 is 14 amino acids. Per germline, CDR1 SQVTM and CDR2 ANQGSEA. Trimming removed 4 bases from V and 0 bases from J, with 12 bases in between. CDR3 DNA sequence: TGCAGCGTTGTTGGGGCGGCCTCTAACTATGGCTACACCTTC. Translating it yields CSVVGAASNYGYTF.

The chain carries TRBV6-2 or TRBV6-3 and TRBJ2-5, with 13 bases matching TRBD2. Germline V gene lookup returns CDR1 MNHEY and CDR2 SVGEGT. V lost 6 bases, J lost 6 bases, and 19 bases stayed unmatched. The CDR3 loop spans 19 amino acids. The CDR3 bases are TGTGCCAGCAGAAATAACATACTCGGACTAGCGGGAGCTTGGAAGACCCAGTACTTC. Its protein product is CASRNNILGLAGAWKTQYF.

The sample holds a few counts of this clonotype. The chain employs TRBV6-6 and TRBJ2-5; weak D call: TRBD1 (6 bases). CDR1 and CDR2 from the germline V gene are MNHNY and SVGAGI (reference sequence). Trimming pared 8 bases from V and 6 bases from J, leaving 25 bases between. The CDR3 extends over 16 amino acids. In DNA form, the CDR3 reads TGTGCCAGCGCCACGAGTGGGGGCTTCCCATCCCAGACCCAGTACTTC. It translates to CASATSGGFPSQTQYF.

The gene calls are TRBV6-5 and TRBJ2-3, with D perhaps assigned TRBD1 or TRBD2 (6 bases each). Germline values: CDR1 MNHEY, CDR2 SVGAGI. The CDR3 runs 14 residues. The germline V and J ends were trimmed by 11 bases and 1 base, with 16 bases remaining between them. CDR3 sequence: CACKGGWGTDTQYF. The CDR3 nucleotides read TGTGCCTGCAAGGGGGGTTGGGGCACAGATACGCAGTATTTT.

About this clonotype itself: Just one base apart from a much larger clone, this may be a read error. V gene TRBV4-3 combines with J gene TRBJ2-5; TRBD2 agrees at 11 bases. The CDR3 contains 13 residues. CDR1 is LGHNA, CDR2 YSLEER, per germline. CDR3: CASSGTSGETQDF. The CDR3 DNA is TGCGCCAGCAGCGGGACTAGCGGAGAGACCCAGGACTTC.

This chain joins TRBV3-1 and TRBJ1-2; the D gene is possibly TRBD1 (5 bases). With 4 bases removed from V and 4 bases from J, the gap between germline ends came to 16 bases. Per germline, CDR1 LGHDT and CDR2 YNNKEL (reference sequence). The CDR3 covers 15 residues. The CDR3 protein is CASSPLGGEGYGYTF. The CDR3 nucleotides are TGTGCCAGCAGCCCTCTCGGGGGGGAGGGCTATGGCTACACCTTC.